One and the same sample provided the 26 T cell receptor beta chains below, sequenced in a study of blood T cell repertoires in COVID-19 (TCRdb year 2020). The library was made by the immunoSEQ multiplex PCR assay. Sourced from immuneACCESS, this table was stored by TCRdb with only in-frame sequences that have V and J called. A share of the clones is absent; for the studies checked, an unresolved V gene accounts for under half, and the remainder has no known explanation. The sample includes 130,000 or so clones, with 84% observed a single time. The ten biggest clones cover about 12% of the sample. The sample consisted of peripheral blood. The receptor source for this set is a woman aged 55-75 years with acute or convalescent COVID-19.

J is TRBJ1-1 and V is TRBV6-1, with 7 bases that match TRBD1. This CDR3 contains 15 residues. Unmatched junction bases numbered 5, after V lost 3 bases and J lost 1 base. Germline V CDR1 and CDR2: MNHNS, SASEGT. The CDR3 DNA reads TGTGCCAGCAGTGAGAAGGGGGCTGGGAACACTGAAGCTTTCTTT. Translation: CASSEKGAGNTEAFF.

This clone showed up just a few times. This chain joins TRBV2 and TRBJ2-5; 7 bases are a match to TRBD2. The J segment lost 7 bases and the V segment lost 5 bases, leaving 19 bases of the junction unmatched. Germline V gives CDR1 SNHLY, CDR2 FYNNEI. The CDR3 spans 17 residues. As DNA, the CDR3 is TGTGCCAGCAGTCGGACCGAGCAGCGGGGCGCCTCCGGGACCCAGTACTTC. This sequence encodes CASSRTEQRGASGTQYF.

CDR3 nucleotides: TGTGCCAGCAGCTGGGGCCCTGAGGCAAAACTGTTTTTT. Amino acids: CASSWGPEAKLFF. This sequence joins TRBV5-6 and TRBJ1-4; the D gene is possibly TRBD1 (5 bases). V was cut by 3 bases and J by 10 bases, with 13 bases left in between. There are 13 residues in the CDR3. Germline lookup yields CDR1 SGHDT and CDR2 YYEEEE.

The genes are TRBV19 and TRBJ2-1; 9 nucleotides line up with TRBD2. CDR1 and CDR2 from the germline V gene are LNHDA and SQIVND (reference sequence). The CDR3 extends over 15 amino acids. V was clipped by 8 bases and J by 0 bases; unmatched bases: 5. CDR3 loop: CASALAGYSYNEQFF. The CDR3 coding sequence is TGTGCCAGTGCCCTAGCGGGGTACTCCTACAATGAGCAGTTCTTC.

This clone is a singleton in its sample. V usage is TRBV7-2 and J usage is TRBJ1-2; TRBD1 agrees at 7 bases. The CDR3 has 14 residues. The germline V gene has CDR1 SGHTA and CDR2 FQGNSA. The ends lost 5 bases at V and 5 bases at J; junction bases unmatched: 8. In nucleotides, the CDR3 is TGTGCCAGCAGCAGCCGGGACAGCTATTATGGCTACACCTTC. This gives the protein CASSSRDSYYGYTF. The complete variable domain, with remaining parts taken from reference TRBV7-2 and TRBJ1-2, reads GAGVSQSPSNKVTEKGKDVELRCDPISGHTALYWYRQSLGQGLEFLIYFQGNSAPDKSGLPSDRFSAERTGGSVSTLTIQRTQQEDSAVYLCASSSRDSYYGYTFGSGTRLTVV.

The CDR3, as DNA: TGTGCCAGCAGTGAAGAGGGGGGGTCATGGACTGAAGCTTTCTTT. It specifies CASSEEGGSWTEAFF. The chain has TRBV6-1 and TRBJ1-1; tentative D call: TRBD1 (6 bases). The CDR3 runs to 15 residues. The germline CDR1 and CDR2 sequences are MNHNS and SASEGT. Trimming took off 1 base at V and 5 bases at J, with 14 bases between the two ends.

This sequence joins TRBV5-1 and TRBJ2-5; D is possibly TRBD2 (6 bases). The V gene's germline CDR1 is SGHRS and CDR2 YFSETQ. The CDR3 is made up of 14 amino acids. V lost 4 bases and J lost 3, with 13 bases in between. CDR3 DNA: TGCGCCAGCAGCCAGATGCCGGGGGAAGAGACCCAGTACTTC. It encodes CASSQMPGEETQYF.

The V and J genes are TRBV27 and TRBJ2-3; TRBD2 might be the D (5 bases). The CDR3 is made up of 12 amino acids. V shed 6 bases and J shed 7 bases, with 11 bases lying between them. Germline values: CDR1 MNHEY, CDR2 SMNVEV (reference sequence). The CDR3, as DNA: TGTGCCAGCAGCCATCCGGGGAATACGCAGTATTTT. Protein product: CASSHPGNTQYF.

This clone occurred once. The genes are TRBV19 and TRBJ2-5; TRBD1 matches 8 bases. The CDR3 consists of 13 residues. Germline V gene data show CDR1 as LNHDA and CDR2 as SQIVND (reference sequence). Unmatched junction bases numbered 7, after V lost 9 bases and J lost 4 bases. The CDR3 bases are TGTGCCAGCGGGGACAGGATGGGAGAGACCCAGTACTTC. Protein sequence: CASGDRMGETQYF.

This clone occurred once. V usage is TRBV19 and J usage is TRBJ1-1; the D gene is possibly TRBD1 (5 bases). Deletions cut 9 bases from V and 5 bases from J, with 22 bases between. The CDR3 is 15 amino acids. Germline-derived CDR1 and CDR2 are LNHDA and SQIVND (reference sequence). The CDR3 coding sequence is TGTGCCAGCCAGGCAGGGAGGAACGTTGAGACTGAAGCTTTCTTT. This gives the protein CASQAGRNVETEAFF. Complete variable domain (other parts from reference TRBV19 and TRBJ1-1): DGGITQSPKYLFRKEGQNVTLSCEQNLNHDAMYWYRQDPGQGLRLIYYSQIVNDFQKGDIAEGYSVSREKKESFPLTVTSAQKNPTAFYLCASQAGRNVETEAFFGQGTRLTVV.

The chain is built from TRBV3-1 (or the pseudogene TRBV3-2) and TRBJ2-7, with 7 bases fitting TRBD1. Unmatched junction bases numbered 10, after V lost 8 bases and J lost 6 bases. The CDR3 loop spans 13 amino acids. CDR1 and CDR2 (germline): LGHDT, YNNKEL (reference sequence). CDR3 nucleotide sequence: TGTGCCAGCCCCCGGGCAGGGGGACGCGAGCAGTACTTC. It codes for CASPRAGGREQYF.

This chain connects TRBV9 to TRBJ1-1, with 10 bases fitting TRBD1. Germline V gives CDR1 SGDLS, CDR2 YYNGEE. V lost 4 bases to trimming and J lost 1 base; unmatched junction nucleotides: 7. This CDR3 region has 16 residues. The CDR3 loop reads CASSPTDRGPNTEAFF. The CDR3 nucleotides read TGTGCCAGCAGCCCTACCGACAGGGGGCCGAACACTGAAGCTTTCTTT.

As DNA, the CDR3 is TGTGCCAGTACGATCGGGGTTTCTTACGAGCAGTACTTC. Amino acid sequence: CASTIGVSYEQYF. This chain connects TRBV7-2 to TRBJ2-7, with a possible D match to TRBD2 (5 bases). The CDR3 is 13 amino acids. The germline V gene encodes CDR1 SGHTA and CDR2 FQGNSA. The V gene lost 9 bases and the J gene lost 4 bases, with 16 bases spanning the gap.

The genes are TRBV5-1 and TRBJ2-5; tentatively, D is TRBD1 (6 bases). The CDR3 totals 12 residues. Looked up from germline, CDR1 is SGHRS and CDR2 is YFSETQ. The V gene lost 4 bases and the J gene lost 3 bases, with 7 bases spanning the gap. CDR3 nucleotide sequence: TGCGCCAGCAGCCAGGGGAAAGAGACCCAGTACTTC. Its protein product is CASSQGKETQYF.

The chain uses TRBV29-1 and TRBJ1-4; 8 positions agree with TRBD1. After removal of 4 bases from V and 7 bases from J, the junction contained 8 bases not matched to a gene. Germline V gives CDR1 SQVTM, CDR2 ANQGSEA. The CDR3 contains 14 residues. The CDR3 sequence: CSVASGGVSEKLFF. The CDR3 DNA is TGCAGCGTTGCCTCAGGGGGCGTTAGTGAAAAACTGTTTTTT.

The chain recombines TRBV6-5 with TRBJ1-2, with D maybe TRBD1 (5 bases). The germline V and J ends were trimmed by 5 bases and 2 bases, with 9 bases remaining between them. Germline V gives CDR1 MNHEY, CDR2 SVGAGI. The CDR3 consists of 13 residues. CDR3 sequence: CASSQGPNYGYTF. The CDR3 bases are TGTGCCAGCAGTCAGGGCCCGAACTATGGCTACACCTTC.

This clone was seen a single time. V and J are TRBV20-1 and TRBJ2-3; 9 bases line up with TRBD2. The CDR3 extends over 13 amino acids. V was pared by 3 bases and J by 4 bases, with 2 bases of the junction left unmatched. Germline CDR1 reads DFQATT; CDR2 reads SNEGSKA (reference sequence). As DNA, the CDR3 is TGCAGTGCTAGTAGCGGGGGAGCAGATACGCAGTATTTT. The encoded protein is CSASSGGADTQYF.

This clone was observed once. The genes are TRBV5-4 and TRBJ1-2; D possibly corresponds to TRBD1 (6 bases). Per the germline V gene, CDR1 is SGHNT and CDR2 is YYREEE (reference sequence). V gave up 0 bases and J gave up 4 bases, with 10 bases separating them. The CDR3 totals 14 residues. CDR3 sequence: CASSLGSRGYGYTF. The CDR3 nucleotides read TGTGCCAGCAGCTTGGGTAGCAGGGGCTATGGCTACACCTTC.

The chain combines TRBV5-1 with TRBJ1-2; the D is unclear. Germline V gene data show CDR1 as SGHRS and CDR2 as YFSETQ. The CDR3 consists of 15 residues. V lost 4 bases, J lost 0 bases, and 13 bases lay in between. CDR3 in DNA: TGCGCCAGCAGCCGGATCGACGGAGCTAACTATGGCTACACCTTC. This codes for CASSRIDGANYGYTF.

The V call is TRBV5-1, the J call TRBJ2-7; D gene ambiguous. Germline assignment: CDR1 SGHRS and CDR2 YFSETQ. The CDR3 spans 17 residues. The V end was cut by 2 bases, the J end by 2 bases, with 20 bases between. CDR3 residues: CASSLGPRSPQTYEQYF. CDR3 DNA sequence: TGCGCCAGCAGCTTAGGTCCGAGGTCCCCCCAAACCTACGAGCAGTACTTC.

V is TRBV24-1 and J is TRBJ2-1, with a tentative D call TRBD2 (6 bases). Germline values: CDR1 KGHDR, CDR2 SFDVKD. Trimming shortened V by 1 base and J by 10 bases, and 13 bases separated the two germline ends. The CDR3 spans 14 residues. The CDR3 here is CATSDFRAGNEQFF. For the CDR3, the DNA is TGTGCCACCAGTGATTTCAGGGCGGGGAACGAGCAGTTCTTC.

The chain joins TRBV12-3 or TRBV12-4 to TRBJ2-7; TRBD2 might be the D (5 bases). The CDR3 contains 13 residues. Trimming pared 3 bases from V and 6 bases from J, leaving 12 bases between. CDR3 sequence reads: CASSFSGNGEQYF. The CDR3 DNA sequence: TGTGCCAGCAGTTTCTCGGGGAATGGCGAGCAGTACTTC.

This chain uses TRBV29-1 with TRBJ1-2; D ambiguous. There are 10 residues in the CDR3. Trimming took 4 bases from V and 8 from J, leaving 8 bases between them. The V gene's germline CDR1 is SQVTM and CDR2 ANQGSEA. CDR3 DNA: TGCAGCGTTGCCGAGGAAGGCTACACCTTC. Protein product: CSVAEEGYTF.

This clone was recorded a few times. The V call is TRBV11-3, the J call TRBJ2-1, with D perhaps matching TRBD2 (7 bases). The V gene lost 1 base and the J gene lost 5 bases, with 15 bases spanning the gap. The CDR3 has 16 residues. Per the germline V gene, CDR1 is SGHNT and CDR2 is YENEEA. The CDR3 nucleotides are TGTGCCAGCAGCTTAGGGGGAGGGACAAGGCACAATGAGCAGTTCTTC. This sequence encodes CASSLGGGTRHNEQFF.

V gene TRBV5-1 combines with J gene TRBJ1-1, with 7 bases fitting TRBD1. Germline CDR1 reads SGHRS; CDR2 reads YFSETQ. The length of the CDR3 is 13 residues. J lost 8 bases, V lost 4 bases, and 8 bases had no gene match. The CDR3 reads CASSLGVGGEAFF. CDR3 in DNA: TGCGCCAGCAGCCTTGGGGTAGGGGGCGAAGCTTTCTTT. The full variable domain, rest sourced from reference TRBV5-1 and TRBJ1-1, is KAGVTQTPRYLIKTRGQQVTLSCSPISGHRSVSWYQQTPGQGLQFLFEYFSETQRNKGNFPGRFSGRQFSNSRSEMNVSTLELGDSALYLCASSLGVGGEAFFGQGTRLTVV.

The chain couples TRBV19 to TRBJ2-6; 9 bases align to TRBD1. The germline V gene encodes CDR1 LNHDA and CDR2 SQIVND (reference sequence). This CDR3 spans 17 amino acids. Trimming took 6 bases from V and 4 from J; bases not matched to a gene: 10. The CDR3 region has the DNA TGTGCCAGTAGACCGGGACAGGGTCCGGGGGGGGCCAACGTCCTGACTTTC. Its translation: CASRPGQGPGGANVLTF.